Below are 8 T cell receptor beta chains sequenced from a single sample in a study of cytomegalovirus exposure and HLA in healthy donors. The PCR ran on 60 Vbeta and 13 Jbeta primers. Here immunoSEQ multiplex PCR was the method, and the copy in TCRdb shows in-frame clones only, minus some. The repertoire holds roughly 130,000 clones, with roughly 77% as singletons. Sequencing used PBMCs. All receptors derive from a female donor in good health and CMV-seronegative.

The genes are TRBV5-4 and TRBJ2-1, with 10 bases aligning to TRBD1. The length of the CDR3 is 15 residues. The trim removed 3 bases at V and 8 bases at J, leaving 8 bases unmatched. Germline lookup yields CDR1 SGHNT and CDR2 YYREEE (reference sequence). The CDR3 region is CASSSDRGREYEQFF. In DNA, the CDR3 is TGTGCCAGCAGCTCAGACAGGGGGCGTGAGTATGAGCAGTTCTTC.

As DNA, the CDR3 is TGTGCCAGCAGCCGGACTAGCGGGTTCACAGATACGCAGTATTTT. It translates to CASSRTSGFTDTQYF. The chain employs TRBV5-4 and TRBJ2-3, with 11 bases aligning to TRBD2. The CDR3 runs 15 residues. In germline, CDR1 is SGHNT, CDR2 YYREEE (reference sequence). Trimming at V came to 4 bases and at J to 2 bases, leaving 3 bases not matched to a gene.

The CDR3 DNA is TGTGCCATCAGTGGAGTTGAGGCGGGAGGCTACACCTTC. The encoded protein is CAISGVEAGGYTF. V gene TRBV10-3 combines with J gene TRBJ1-2, with D uncertain. V was pared by 4 bases and J by 8 bases, with 14 bases between. The CDR3 extends over 13 amino acids. CDR1 and CDR2 (germline): ENHRY, SYGVKD.

The genes are TRBV2 and TRBJ2-7; tentative D call: TRBD1 (6 bases). The germline V gene encodes CDR1 SNHLY and CDR2 FYNNEI. The CDR3 spans 15 residues. V dropped 4 bases and J dropped 5 bases, with 18 bases sitting between them. CDR3 residues: CASSVDRLGLDEQYF. CDR3 nucleotides: TGTGCCAGCAGTGTGGACAGATTAGGGTTGGACGAGCAGTACTTC.

The chain uses TRBV10-3 and TRBJ2-2, with D possibly matching TRBD1 (6 bases). Trimming stripped 11 bases from V and 4 bases from J, with 23 bases between. This CDR3 is 16 amino acids long. CDR1 is ENHRY and CDR2 is SYGVKD in the germline V gene. CDR3 residues: CASNPRDTLRTGELFF. The CDR3, as DNA: TGTGCCTCCAACCCTCGGGACACCCTGCGCACCGGGGAGCTGTTTTTT.

For the CDR3, the DNA is TGTGCCAGCAGACAGGAATGGGGCAATCAGCCCCAGCATTTT. Protein: CASRQEWGNQPQHF. The chain recombines TRBV19 with TRBJ1-5, with TRBD1 as a possible D gene (6 bases). V was pared by 9 bases and J by 2 bases, with 14 bases between. The CDR3 consists of 14 residues. Germline V lookup: CDR1 LNHDA, CDR2 SQIVND (reference sequence).

Here the CDR3 reads CASSHGTAANYGYTF. The CDR3 DNA reads TGCGCCAGCAGCCACGGGACAGCAGCTAACTATGGCTACACCTTC. The J gene is TRBJ1-2, the V gene TRBV5-1, with 7 bases fitting TRBD1. Trimming cost V 4 bases and J 0 bases; bases outside gene matches: 6. The length of the CDR3 is 15 residues. Germline CDR1 and CDR2: SGHRS and YFSETQ.

The gene calls are TRBV27 and TRBJ2-4, with TRBD2 matching over 8 bases. Germline CDR1 MNHEY, CDR2 SMNVEV (reference sequence). Losses at the gene ends were 2 bases for V and 0 bases for J; bases not matched to a gene: 3. The CDR3 sequence is 16 residues long. CDR3 coding DNA: TGTGCCAGCAGTTTAAGACTAGCGACAGCCAAAAACATTCAGTACTTC. Translation gives CASSLRLATAKNIQYF.